This T cell receptor beta chain emerged from a study of B cell selection in AIRE deficiency. Regarding the study as a whole: TCRbeta-only data showed roughly 35% of shared healthy Treg sequences in healthy Tconv. Tconv and Treg cells from AIRE-deficient patients resembled healthy donors in TCRBV usage, CDR3 length and diversity.

Sorting defined conventional CD4 T cells as CD4+CD127+. A note on this clone: Its antigen remains unidentified.

V was pared by 1 base and J by 3 bases, with 9 bases between. The CDR3 runs to 14 residues. Germline V lookup: CDR1 SEHNR, CDR2 FQNEAQ (reference sequence). TCRdb keeps only in-frame clones here, not all; method: immunoSEQ multiplex PCR. The sample has about 25,000 clones, 96% seen once. This clonotype originated in a human donor in good health. The V call is TRBV7-9, the J call TRBJ1-2; D ambiguous. The sequenced material came from CD4+CD127+ conventional T cells sorted from PBMCs. The CDR3 DNA sequence: TGTGCCAGCAGCTTAGGGCAGGAATACTATGGCTACACCTTC. Its protein product is CASSLGQEYYGYTF.